These 14 T cell receptor beta chains originate from one sample sequenced in a study of blood T cell repertoires in COVID-19. Some clones are missing from TCRdb's copy, which holds only in-frame ones; the method was immunoSEQ multiplex PCR. Of about 48,000 clones listed, 80% to 90% are singletons. Sequences were obtained from peripheral blood. The source is a woman of 80 years or more with acute or convalescent COVID-19.

This clone was picked up one time. The chain has TRBV24-1 and TRBJ1-5; possible D gene TRBD1, 5 bases. Germline V gene sequence: CDR1 KGHDR, CDR2 SFDVKD. Trimming removed 5 bases from V and 0 bases from J, with 13 bases in between. The CDR3 spans 16 residues. The CDR3 spells CATSAPGGPSNQPQHF. Written as DNA, the CDR3 is TGTGCCACCAGTGCCCCCGGGGGACCTAGCAATCAGCCCCAGCATTTT.

The chain uses TRBV30 and TRBJ2-7; weak D call: TRBD1 (5 bases). V dropped 1 base and J dropped 2 bases, with 9 bases sitting between them. CDR1 GTSNPN and CDR2 SVGIG come from the germline V gene (reference sequence). The CDR3 contains 13 residues. CDR3 residues: CAWSGRTTYEQYF. The CDR3 DNA reads as TGTGCCTGGAGTGGCAGGACAACCTACGAGCAGTACTTC.

This chain connects TRBV25-1 to TRBJ1-2; the D gene is possibly TRBD1 (6 bases). This CDR3 is built from 14 residues. Trimming stripped 3 bases from V and 5 bases from J, with 13 bases between. The germline gives CDR1 MGHDK, CDR2 SYGVNS. CDR3 protein: CASSDQGKIYGYTF. The CDR3 DNA reads TGTGCCAGCAGTGACCAGGGGAAGATTTATGGCTACACCTTC.

This chain links TRBV11-3 with TRBJ2-2; D is unresolved. Germline V CDR1 and CDR2: SGHNT, YENEEA. The CDR3 is 16 amino acids. V lost 3 bases and J 4 bases, leaving 15 bases between the germline ends. CDR3 DNA: TGTGCCAGCAGCTTTGACGGGTCCTCGGGCACCGGGGAGCTGTTTTTT. It yields the protein CASSFDGSSGTGELFF.

The J gene is TRBJ2-2, the V gene TRBV19; TRBD2 agrees at 10 bases. CDR3 length: 16 amino acids. V dropped 10 bases and J dropped 0; count of bases not matched to a gene: 8. Germline V gene sequence: CDR1 LNHDA, CDR2 SQIVND (reference sequence). CDR3 sequence: CATMGLARTNTGELFF. CDR3 nucleotides: TGTGCCACAATGGGACTAGCGAGAACGAACACCGGGGAGCTGTTTTTT.

CDR3 sequence reads: CASSWGQASSGNTIYF. The CDR3 nucleotides read TGCGCCAGCAGCTGGGGGCAGGCCAGCTCTGGAAACACCATATATTTT. This sequence joins TRBV4-1 and TRBJ1-3, with D possibly being TRBD1 (6 bases). This CDR3 contains 16 residues. The germline CDR1 and CDR2 sequences are MGHRA and YSYEKL. Trimming stripped 5 bases from V and 0 bases from J, with 14 bases between.

The J gene is TRBJ2-3, the V gene TRBV5-4, with 9 bases matching TRBD2. The CDR3 runs to 15 residues. Germline lookup yields CDR1 SGHNT and CDR2 YYREEE (reference sequence). J lost 0 bases, V lost 9 bases, and 8 bases had no gene match. CDR3: CATRGGAFSTDTQYF. The CDR3, as DNA: TGTGCCACGCGGGGGGGGGCCTTCAGCACAGATACGCAGTATTTT.

The chain combines TRBV6-5 with TRBJ1-1, with a possible D match to TRBD1 (5 bases). The CDR3 length is 16 residues. Germline lookup yields CDR1 MNHEY and CDR2 SVGAGI. V was clipped by 0 bases and J by 4 bases, with 15 bases between them. This CDR3 is CASSYSKGVYRTEAFF. CDR3 coding DNA: TGTGCCAGCAGTTACTCGAAAGGGGTATACCGCACTGAAGCTTTCTTT.

This clone was picked up a small number of times. The CDR3 reads CASSDRRDSPLHF. CDR3 coding DNA: TGTGCCAGCAGTGACAGGAGGGATTCACCCCTCCACTTT. The gene calls are TRBV6-4 and TRBJ1-6; D is uncertain. The CDR3 sequence is 13 residues long. CDR1 and CDR2 (germline): MRHNA, SNTAGT. V lost 2 bases to trimming and J lost 8 bases, with 7 bases between them.

The rearrangement links TRBV9 to TRBJ2-1, with TRBD2 matching 11 bases. Germline CDR1 and CDR2: SGDLS and YYNGEE. The CDR3 covers 15 residues. V shed 5 bases, J shed 4 bases, and the junction held 5 bases outside the gene matches. The CDR3 nucleotides are TGTGCCAGCAGATCCGGGACTAGCGGATACAATGAGCAGTTCTTC. It encodes CASRSGTSGYNEQFF.

V and J are TRBV30 and TRBJ2-3; tentatively, D is TRBD1 (6 bases). The germline V and J ends were trimmed by 6 bases and 4 bases, with 17 bases remaining between them. Germline-derived CDR1 and CDR2 are GTSNPN and SVGIG (reference sequence). The CDR3 sequence is 14 residues long. The CDR3 DNA reads as TGTGCCTGCCTCCGGGACATCAGACCAGATACGCAGTATTTT. It encodes CACLRDIRPDTQYF.

The gene calls are TRBV27 and TRBJ2-2; D is ambiguous. V was cut by 2 bases and J by 5 bases, with 12 bases left in between. Germline lookup yields CDR1 MNHEY and CDR2 SMNVEV (reference sequence). This CDR3 has 15 amino acids. The CDR3 nucleotides read TGTGCCAGCAGTTTAACTACCCCCCGGACCGGGGAGCTGTTTTTT. Translation gives CASSLTTPRTGELFF.

CDR3 nucleotides: TGTGCCAGTAGTATGGGGACAGGGGGTCGATATGGCTACACCTTC. Translating it yields CASSMGTGGRYGYTF. The chain links TRBV19 to TRBJ1-2; 11 bases line up with TRBD1. V was clipped by 3 bases and J by 5 bases; unmatched bases: 5. CDR1 and CDR2 from the germline V gene are LNHDA and SQIVND (reference sequence). This CDR3 region has 15 residues.

J is TRBJ1-6 and V is TRBV6-1; D uncertain. The CDR3 is 16 residues long. V was pared by 1 base and J by 0 bases, with 7 bases between. Germline assignment: CDR1 MNHNS and CDR2 SASEGT. The CDR3 bases are TGTGCCAGCAGTGAAGTCTGGAGCTCCTATAATTCACCCCTCCACTTT. This sequence encodes CASSEVWSSYNSPLHF.